The 18 T cell receptor beta chains given below trace back to one sample, sequenced in a study of CD8 T cells in ankylosing spondylitis. TCRdb independently ran MiXCR on the 5' RACE reads; one entry per CDR3 protein. The data hold about 39,000 distinct CDR3 sequences, with around 3% observed a single time. Sequencing input: blood, either unsorted or a sorted T cell fraction (not recorded which). The receptors come from a male donor with ankylosing spondylitis or in good health (not recorded which).

This clonotype was picked up many times. This sequence joins TRBV9 and TRBJ2-3; 8 positions agree with TRBD1. This CDR3 region has 18 residues. Germline V lookup: CDR1 SGDLS, CDR2 YYNGEE. The ends lost 4 bases at V and 2 bases at J; junction bases unmatched: 15. This CDR3 reads CASSPQLGQGADTDTQYF. The DNA for the CDR3 is TGTGCCAGCAGCCCTCAGTTGGGCCAGGGGGCGGACACAGATACGCAGTATTTT.

In its sample, this clonotype was seen many times. The gene calls are TRBV9 and TRBJ2-2; TRBD2 matches 8 bases. There are 16 residues in the CDR3. Germline V gene lookup returns CDR1 SGDLS and CDR2 YYNGEE. Trimming removed 0 bases from V and 6 bases from J; junction bases left unmatched: 7. The CDR3 loop is CASSVVTSGPPGELFF. The DNA of the CDR3 is TGTGCCAGCAGCGTAGTAACTAGCGGACCACCCGGGGAGCTGTTTTTT. Filled out from reference TRBV9 and TRBJ2-2, the complete variable domain reads DSGVTQTPKHLITATGQRVTLRCSPRSGDLSVYWYQQSLDQGLQFLIQYYNGEERAKGNILERFSAQQFPDLHSELNLSSLELGDSALYFCASSVVTSGPPGELFFGEGSRLTVL.

At least ten counts were recorded for this clonotype. This chain links TRBV9 with TRBJ1-4; no definite D call. The CDR3 is made up of 15 amino acids. The ends were cut back, 0 bases at V and 5 bases at J, with 11 bases in the middle. CDR1 and CDR2 (germline): SGDLS, YYNGEE. CDR3 sequence reads: CASSVATQANEKLFF. CDR3 sequence (DNA): TGTGCCAGCAGCGTAGCTACCCAAGCAAATGAAAAACTGTTTTTT.

Many counts were recorded for this clonotype. The chain is built from TRBV9 and TRBJ2-1, with D possibly being TRBD1 or TRBD2 (5 bases each). Germline CDR1 and CDR2: SGDLS and YYNGEE. This CDR3 has 14 amino acids. The V gene lost 2 bases and the J gene lost 10 bases, with 16 bases spanning the gap. CDR3 amino acids: CASSVGTHVSEQFF. The CDR3 DNA reads TGTGCCAGCAGCGTTGGGACGCACGTGAGCGAGCAGTTCTTC.

This clonotype showed up just a few times. This chain connects TRBV9 to TRBJ2-1; 11 bases are shared with TRBD2. CDR3 length: 18 amino acids. The V gene end was trimmed by 0 bases and the J gene end by 8 bases; junction bases not matched to a gene: 13. Per germline, CDR1 SGDLS and CDR2 YYNGEE. The CDR3 DNA sequence: TGTGCCAGCAGCGTAGCGCTAGCGGGAGGTATGTATCGGGATGAGCAGTTCTTC. Encoded protein: CASSVALAGGMYRDEQFF.

Ten or more counts support this clonotype. The chain recombines TRBV9 with TRBJ2-3, with 8 bases that match TRBD2. Germline-derived CDR1 and CDR2 are SGDLS and YYNGEE. The CDR3 is made up of 16 amino acids. The trim removed 3 bases at V and 4 bases at J, leaving 10 bases unmatched. CDR3 nucleotide sequence: TGTGCCAGCAGCGCCCGGGGAGCGGGAGTCCCAGATACGCAGTATTTT. This encodes CASSARGAGVPDTQYF. The full variable domain, in which reference TRBV9 and TRBJ2-3 provide the parts outside the CDR3, is DSGVTQTPKHLITATGQRVTLRCSPRSGDLSVYWYQQSLDQGLQFLIQYYNGEERAKGNILERFSAQQFPDLHSELNLSSLELGDSALYFCASSARGAGVPDTQYFGPGTRLTVL.

The table lists this clonotype with many counts. This chain joins TRBV9 and TRBJ1-1; no firm D call. The ends were cut back, 7 bases at V and 0 bases at J, with 7 bases in the middle. The germline CDR1 and CDR2 sequences are SGDLS and YYNGEE. This CDR3 has 12 residues. CDR3 residues: CASGLLNTEAFF. For the CDR3, the DNA is TGTGCCAGCGGGCTACTGAACACTGAAGCTTTCTTT.

There are many counts of this clonotype. The V gene is TRBV9, the J gene TRBJ2-1, with 8 nucleotides matching TRBD1. Germline CDR1 is SGDLS and CDR2 is YYNGEE. The ends lost 4 bases at V and 9 bases at J; junction bases unmatched: 6. This CDR3 has 13 amino acids. CDR3 amino acids: CASSSQGAGEQFF. The CDR3 DNA sequence: TGTGCCAGCAGCTCCCAGGGGGCCGGTGAGCAGTTCTTC. The variable domain in full, with the rest retrieved from reference TRBV9 and TRBJ2-1, is DSGVTQTPKHLITATGQRVTLRCSPRSGDLSVYWYQQSLDQGLQFLIQYYNGEERAKGNILERFSAQQFPDLHSELNLSSLELGDSALYFCASSSQGAGEQFFGPGTRLTVL.

This clonotype was found many times. V usage is TRBV9 and J usage is TRBJ2-3; 7 bases align to TRBD2. The CDR3 is made up of 14 amino acids. J lost 5 bases, V lost 1 base, and 4 bases had no gene match. CDR1 is SGDLS and CDR2 is YYNGEE in the germline V gene. The DNA for the CDR3 is TGTGCCAGCAGCGTACAGACGGGAGGAGATACGCAGTATTTT. Its protein product is CASSVQTGGDTQYF.

In its sample, this clonotype was seen many times. J is TRBJ2-1 and V is TRBV9; 8 positions match TRBD2. CDR3 length: 17 amino acids. Germline V gene lookup returns CDR1 SGDLS and CDR2 YYNGEE. V shed 4 bases, J shed 3 bases, and the junction held 12 bases outside the gene matches. DNA of the CDR3: TGTGCCAGCAGCTCCCGGGGGGGAGCGGGGAGCTACAATGAGCAGTTCTTC. The encoded protein is CASSSRGGAGSYNEQFF.

This clonotype was observed many times. CDR3: CASSVGGGLGTGELFF. DNA of the CDR3: TGTGCCAGCAGCGTAGGGGGGGGGCTGGGCACCGGGGAGCTGTTTTTT. The chain carries TRBV9 and TRBJ2-2, with TRBD2 as a possible D gene (7 bases). The CDR3 runs 16 residues. Germline loops: CDR1 SGDLS, CDR2 YYNGEE. V lost 0 bases, J lost 4 bases, and 13 bases lay in between.

This clonotype was detected ten times or more. CDR3 protein: CASSPTRSYEQYV. DNA for the CDR3: TGTGCCAGCAGCCCGACTAGGTCCTACGAGCAGTACGTC. The gene calls are TRBV9 and TRBJ2-7; perhaps TRBD2 as D (6 bases). V was cut by 4 bases and J by 1 base, with 9 bases left in between. The CDR3 length is 13 residues. Germline V gives CDR1 SGDLS, CDR2 YYNGEE.

The sample holds many counts of this clonotype. The genes are TRBV9 and TRBJ2-2; D gene uncertain. CDR1 and CDR2 from the germline V gene are SGDLS and YYNGEE. The CDR3 totals 12 residues. Trimming removed 2 bases from V and 4 bases from J, with 3 bases in between. This CDR3 is CASSVRTGELFF. In DNA, the CDR3 is TGTGCCAGCAGCGTCCGCACCGGGGAGCTGTTTTTT.

This clonotype was detected many times. J is TRBJ1-1 and V is TRBV9; D gene ambiguous. The CDR3 is 14 amino acids. V lost 0 bases to trimming and J lost 1 base, with 7 bases between them. Looked up from germline, CDR1 is SGDLS and CDR2 is YYNGEE. This chain's CDR3 is CASSVVAANTEAFF. In nucleotides, the CDR3 is TGTGCCAGCAGCGTAGTGGCAGCGAACACTGAAGCTTTCTTT.

In this sample, this clonotype turned up many times. This chain links TRBV9 with TRBJ2-1, with 8 bases matching TRBD2. Germline-derived CDR1 and CDR2 are SGDLS and YYNGEE. The CDR3 is 16 amino acids. J was trimmed by 2 bases and V by 0 bases; bases with no gene match: 4. The CDR3 loop reads CASSVGNSGAYNEQFF. As DNA, the CDR3 is TGTGCCAGCAGCGTAGGAAATAGCGGGGCCTACAATGAGCAGTTCTTC.

This clonotype appeared many times. The V gene is TRBV9, the J gene TRBJ2-1, with 7 nucleotides matching TRBD1. CDR3 length: 15 amino acids. V lost 1 base, J lost 10 bases, and 11 bases stayed unmatched. CDR1 and CDR2 from the germline V gene are SGDLS and YYNGEE. CDR3 nucleotides: TGTGCCAGCAGCGTACGGGACAGCCGAGGGATAGAGCAGTTCTTC. Translation gives CASSVRDSRGIEQFF.

This clonotype was seen repeatedly, ten times or more. The V call is TRBV9, the J call TRBJ2-3; no clear D gene. Per the germline V gene, CDR1 is SGDLS and CDR2 is YYNGEE. The CDR3 covers 15 residues. The V end was cut by 2 bases, the J end by 2 bases, with 12 bases between. In DNA, the CDR3 is TGTGCCAGCAGCGTCACGTGGGCAGACACAGATACGCAGTATTTT. It codes for CASSVTWADTDTQYF.

Many counts were recorded for this clonotype. V usage is TRBV9 and J usage is TRBJ2-3; D is perhaps TRBD1 (5 bases). V lost 3 bases to trimming and J lost 4 bases, with 12 bases between them. The CDR3 length is 14 residues. Germline CDR1 is SGDLS and CDR2 is YYNGEE. The CDR3 DNA reads as TGTGCCAGCAGCGAAGGGGTGGGCGCAGATACGCAGTATTTT. Protein product: CASSEGVGADTQYF.